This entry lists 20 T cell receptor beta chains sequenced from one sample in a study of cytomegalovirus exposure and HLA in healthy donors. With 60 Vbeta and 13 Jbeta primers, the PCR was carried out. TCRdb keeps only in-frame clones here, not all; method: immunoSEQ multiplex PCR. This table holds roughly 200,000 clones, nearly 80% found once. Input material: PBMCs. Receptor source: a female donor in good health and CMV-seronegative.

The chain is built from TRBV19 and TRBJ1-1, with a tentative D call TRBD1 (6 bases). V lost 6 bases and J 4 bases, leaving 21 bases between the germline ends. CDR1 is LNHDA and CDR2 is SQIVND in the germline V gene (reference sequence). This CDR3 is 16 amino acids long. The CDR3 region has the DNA TGTGCCAGTAGAAACCCCGGGGGGGCCATGGGCACTGAAGCTTTCTTT. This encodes CASRNPGGAMGTEAFF. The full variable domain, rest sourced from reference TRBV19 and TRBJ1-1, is DGGITQSPKYLFRKEGQNVTLSCEQNLNHDAMYWYRQDPGQGLRLIYYSQIVNDFQKGDIAEGYSVSREKKESFPLTVTSAQKNPTAFYLCASRNPGGAMGTEAFFGQGTRLTVV.

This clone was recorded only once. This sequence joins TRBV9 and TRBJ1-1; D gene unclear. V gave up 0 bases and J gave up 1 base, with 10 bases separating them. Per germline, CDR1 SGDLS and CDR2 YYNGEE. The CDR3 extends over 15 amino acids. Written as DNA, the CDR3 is TGTGCCAGCAGCGTAGCCGACACTAGGAACACTGAAGCTTTCTTT. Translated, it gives CASSVADTRNTEAFF.

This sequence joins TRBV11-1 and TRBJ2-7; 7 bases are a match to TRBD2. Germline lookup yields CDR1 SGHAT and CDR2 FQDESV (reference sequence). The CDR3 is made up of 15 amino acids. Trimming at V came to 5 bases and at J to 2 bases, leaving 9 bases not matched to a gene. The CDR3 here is CASSLPGLYPYEQYF. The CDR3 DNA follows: TGTGCCAGCAGCCTCCCGGGACTATATCCCTACGAGCAGTACTTC.

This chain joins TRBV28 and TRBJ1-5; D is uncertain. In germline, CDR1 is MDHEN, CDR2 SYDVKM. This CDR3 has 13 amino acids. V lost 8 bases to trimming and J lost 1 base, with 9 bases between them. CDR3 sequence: CASRGVSNQPQHF. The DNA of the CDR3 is TGTGCCAGCCGAGGAGTAAGCAATCAGCCCCAGCATTTT.

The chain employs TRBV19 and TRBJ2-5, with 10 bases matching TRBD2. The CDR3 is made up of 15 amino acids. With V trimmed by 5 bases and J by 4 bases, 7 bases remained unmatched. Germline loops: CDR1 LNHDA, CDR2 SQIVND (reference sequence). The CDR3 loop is CASSAQRGGRETQYF. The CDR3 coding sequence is TGTGCCAGTAGTGCCCAGCGGGGGGGCCGAGAGACCCAGTACTTC.

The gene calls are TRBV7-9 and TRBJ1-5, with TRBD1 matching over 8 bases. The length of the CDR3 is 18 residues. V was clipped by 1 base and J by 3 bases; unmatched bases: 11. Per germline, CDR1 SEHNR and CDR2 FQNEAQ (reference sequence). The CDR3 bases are TGTGCCAGCAGCTTAGGTGTCCCGGCAGGGGGCAACAATCAGCCCCAGCATTTT. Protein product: CASSLGVPAGGNNQPQHF.

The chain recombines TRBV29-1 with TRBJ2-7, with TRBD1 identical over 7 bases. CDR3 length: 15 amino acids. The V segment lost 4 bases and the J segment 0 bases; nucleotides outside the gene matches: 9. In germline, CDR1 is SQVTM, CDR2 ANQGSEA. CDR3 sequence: CSVVALRTGSYEQYF. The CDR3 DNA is TGCAGCGTTGTTGCCCTTCGGACAGGCTCCTACGAGCAGTACTTC.

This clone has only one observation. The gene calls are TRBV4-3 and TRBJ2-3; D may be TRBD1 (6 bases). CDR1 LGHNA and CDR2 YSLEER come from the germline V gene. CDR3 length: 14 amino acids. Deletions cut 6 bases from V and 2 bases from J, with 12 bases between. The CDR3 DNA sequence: TGCGCCAGCAGTCCCGGACAGTACACAGATACGCAGTATTTT. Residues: CASSPGQYTDTQYF.

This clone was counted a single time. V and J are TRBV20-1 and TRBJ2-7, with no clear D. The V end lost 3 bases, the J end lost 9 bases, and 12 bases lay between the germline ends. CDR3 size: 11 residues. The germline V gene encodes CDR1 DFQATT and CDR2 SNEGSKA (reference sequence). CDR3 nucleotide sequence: TGCAGTGCTAGGTCCGGAGAGATGCAGTACTTC. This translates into CSARSGEMQYF.

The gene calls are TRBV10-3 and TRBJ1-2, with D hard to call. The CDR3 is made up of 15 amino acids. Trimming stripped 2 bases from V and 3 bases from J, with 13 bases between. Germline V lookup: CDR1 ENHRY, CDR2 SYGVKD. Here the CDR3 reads CAISEQRVSDYGYTF. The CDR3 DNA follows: TGTGCCATCAGTGAGCAACGCGTATCGGACTATGGCTACACCTTC.

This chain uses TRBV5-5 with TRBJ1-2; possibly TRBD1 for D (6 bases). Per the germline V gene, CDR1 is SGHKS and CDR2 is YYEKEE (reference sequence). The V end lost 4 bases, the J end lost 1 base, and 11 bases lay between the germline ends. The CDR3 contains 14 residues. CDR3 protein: CASSDLGGNYGYTF. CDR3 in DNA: TGTGCCAGCAGCGATTTAGGGGGTAACTATGGCTACACCTTC.

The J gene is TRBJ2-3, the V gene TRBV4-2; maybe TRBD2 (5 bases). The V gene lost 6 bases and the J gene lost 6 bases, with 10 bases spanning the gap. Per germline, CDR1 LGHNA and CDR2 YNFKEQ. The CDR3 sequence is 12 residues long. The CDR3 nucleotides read TGTGCCAGCAGGTCTAGCTCGGATACGCAGTATTTT. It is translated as CASRSSSDTQYF.

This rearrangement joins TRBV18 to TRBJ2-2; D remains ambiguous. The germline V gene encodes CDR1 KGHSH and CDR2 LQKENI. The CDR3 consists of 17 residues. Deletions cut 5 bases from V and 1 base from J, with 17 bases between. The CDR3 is CASSSRSSAENTGELFF. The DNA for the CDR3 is TGTGCCAGCTCATCGAGGAGCAGCGCCGAGAACACCGGGGAGCTGTTTTTT.

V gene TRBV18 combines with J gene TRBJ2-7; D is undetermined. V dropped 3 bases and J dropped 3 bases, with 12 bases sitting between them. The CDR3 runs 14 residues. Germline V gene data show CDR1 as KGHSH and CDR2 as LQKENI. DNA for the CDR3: TGTGCCAGCTCACCCCCGGGTTCGGACTACGAGCAGTACTTC. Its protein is CASSPPGSDYEQYF.

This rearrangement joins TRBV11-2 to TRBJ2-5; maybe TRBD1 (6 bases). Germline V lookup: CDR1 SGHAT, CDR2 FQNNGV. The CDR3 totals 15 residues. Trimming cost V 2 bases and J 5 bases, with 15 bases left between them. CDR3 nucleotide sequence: TGTGCCAGCAGCTTATTACCGGCCCAGGGGGAGACCCAGTACTTC. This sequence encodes CASSLLPAQGETQYF.

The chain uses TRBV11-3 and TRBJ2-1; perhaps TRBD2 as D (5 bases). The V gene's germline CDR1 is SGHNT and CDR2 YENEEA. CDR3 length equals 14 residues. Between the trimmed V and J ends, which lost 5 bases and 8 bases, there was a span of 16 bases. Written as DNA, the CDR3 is TGTGCCAGCAGCACCCGGACTGGAGACGATGAGCAGTTCTTC. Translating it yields CASSTRTGDDEQFF.

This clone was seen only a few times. This CDR3 reads CSVRGGQENTEAFF. CDR3 sequence (DNA): TGCAGCGTGCGGGGGGGTCAGGAGAACACTGAAGCTTTCTTT. This chain connects TRBV29-1 to TRBJ1-1; TRBD1 is a possible D gene (5 bases). V lost 6 bases and J lost 1, with 15 bases in between. CDR3 length: 14 amino acids. Germline CDR1 and CDR2: SQVTM and ANQGSEA.

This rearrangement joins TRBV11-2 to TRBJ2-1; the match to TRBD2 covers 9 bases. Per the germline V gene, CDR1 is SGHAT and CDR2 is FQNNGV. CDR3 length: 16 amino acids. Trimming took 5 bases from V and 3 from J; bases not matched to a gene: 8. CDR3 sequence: CASSPLSGGYYNEQFF. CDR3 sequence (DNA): TGTGCCAGCAGCCCCCTTAGCGGGGGATACTACAATGAGCAGTTCTTC.

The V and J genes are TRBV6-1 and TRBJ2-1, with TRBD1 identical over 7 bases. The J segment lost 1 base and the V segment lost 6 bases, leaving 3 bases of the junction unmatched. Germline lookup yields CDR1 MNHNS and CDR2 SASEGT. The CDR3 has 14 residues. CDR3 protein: CASSLDRSYNEQFF. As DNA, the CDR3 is TGTGCCAGCAGCTTGGACAGGTCCTACAATGAGCAGTTCTTC.

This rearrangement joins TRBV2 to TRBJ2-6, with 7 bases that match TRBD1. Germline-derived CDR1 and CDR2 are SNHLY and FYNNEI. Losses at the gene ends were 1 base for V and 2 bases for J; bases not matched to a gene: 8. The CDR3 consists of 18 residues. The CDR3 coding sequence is TGTGCCAGCAGTGAAGAGGTGACAGGGTTCCCTGGGGCCAACGTCCTGACTTTC. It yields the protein CASSEEVTGFPGANVLTF.